The 18 T cell receptor beta chains in this list originate from one sample, sequenced in a study of immune evolution from preneoplasia to lung adenocarcinoma. The repertoire was sequenced with immunoSEQ multiplex PCR; TCRdb's copy has only in-frame clones and lacks some. This table holds 7,500 to 9,500 clones, approximately 80% found once. Sequencing input: FFPE invasive lung adenocarcinoma tissue. All receptors come from a person between 50 and 70 years old with lung adenocarcinoma.

The V call is TRBV9, the J call TRBJ2-5, with 7 bases that match TRBD2. Germline CDR1 SGDLS, CDR2 YYNGEE. Unmatched junction bases numbered 6, after V lost 0 bases and J lost 1 base. This CDR3 is built from 16 residues. The CDR3, as DNA: TGTGCCAGCAGCGTAGGAAACGGCGGGGGCCAAGAGACCCAGTACTTC. This sequence encodes CASSVGNGGGQETQYF. The entire variable domain, with the rest obtained from reference TRBV9 and TRBJ2-5, is as follows: DSGVTQTPKHLITATGQRVTLRCSPRSGDLSVYWYQQSLDQGLQFLIQYYNGEERAKGNILERFSAQQFPDLHSELNLSSLELGDSALYFCASSVGNGGGQETQYFGPGTRLLVL.

The chain carries TRBV7-9 and TRBJ2-5; unclear D gene. Germline loops: CDR1 SEHNR, CDR2 FQNEAQ (reference sequence). The CDR3 sequence is 13 residues long. V was trimmed by 3 bases and J by 2 bases, leaving 7 bases between them. CDR3 sequence (DNA): TGTGCCAGCAGCTTTTATCAGCAAGAGACCCAGTACTTC. Its translation: CASSFYQQETQYF. Variable domain in full (rest from reference TRBV7-9 and TRBJ2-5): DTGVSQNPRHKITKRGQNVTFRCDPISEHNRLYWYRQTLGQGPEFLTYFQNEAQLEKSRLLSDRFSAERPKGSFSTLEIQRTEQGDSAMYLCASSFYQQETQYFGPGTRLLVL.

The chain joins TRBV29-1 to TRBJ2-3; D is perhaps TRBD2 (5 bases). CDR1 and CDR2 (germline): SQVTM, ANQGSEA. Between the trimmed V and J ends, which lost 4 bases and 4 bases, there was a span of 15 bases. This CDR3 spans 14 amino acids. Here the CDR3 DNA reads TGCAGCGTTGGAAACGGATCTAGCCCAGATACGCAGTATTTT. It translates to CSVGNGSSPDTQYF.

This chain links TRBV20-1 with TRBJ2-1; maybe TRBD1 (5 bases). The V gene lost 6 bases and the J gene lost 4 bases, with 7 bases spanning the gap. The CDR3 covers 11 residues. Germline CDR1 is DFQATT and CDR2 is SNEGSKA (reference sequence). DNA of the CDR3: TGCAGTGCCCCAGGGTACAATGAGCAGTTCTTC. It yields the protein CSAPGYNEQFF.

The J gene is TRBJ2-2, the V gene TRBV11-2; no clear D gene. The CDR3 sequence is 13 residues long. V was cut by 0 bases and J by 7 bases, with 6 bases left in between. Germline loops: CDR1 SGHAT, CDR2 FQNNGV. Here the CDR3 DNA reads TGTGCCAGCAGCTTAGATGTAGTCGGGGAGCTGTTTTTT. As protein: CASSLDVVGELFF.

This chain links TRBV11-2 with TRBJ1-2; TRBD1 is a possible D gene (5 bases). Trimming removed 1 base at V and 4 bases at J, with 10 bases between. Germline CDR1 and CDR2: SGHAT and FQNNGV. CDR3 length: 14 amino acids. CDR3 sequence reads: CASSLGGGSYGYTF. Written as DNA, the CDR3 is TGTGCCAGCAGCTTAGGCGGGGGGAGCTATGGCTACACCTTC.

The chain is built from TRBV5-1 and TRBJ1-2; 8 bases are shared with TRBD1. This CDR3 contains 14 residues. V was pared by 4 bases and J by 0 bases, with 2 bases of the junction left unmatched. The germline CDR1 and CDR2 sequences are SGHRS and YFSETQ. The CDR3 sequence: CASSPGQANYGYTF. CDR3 in DNA: TGCGCCAGCAGCCCGGGACAGGCTAACTATGGCTACACCTTC.

V and J are TRBV30 and TRBJ1-1, with 9 bases lining up with TRBD1. The CDR3 totals 15 residues. The germline gives CDR1 GTSNPN, CDR2 SVGIG (reference sequence). V lost 0 bases, J lost 4 bases, and 6 bases stayed unmatched. The CDR3: CAWSVGGQGGTEAFF. The CDR3 DNA is TGTGCCTGGAGTGTAGGGGGACAGGGTGGCACTGAAGCTTTCTTT.

This chain joins TRBV2 and TRBJ2-3, with 9 bases aligning to TRBD1. Trimming cost V 6 bases and J 2 bases; bases outside gene matches: 6. The CDR3 has 15 amino acids. Per the germline V gene, CDR1 is SNHLY and CDR2 is FYNNEI. CDR3 residues: CASRDGTGHTDTQYF. CDR3 nucleotides: TGTGCCAGCAGAGACGGGACAGGGCACACAGATACGCAGTATTTT.

This clone has a single count. The gene calls are TRBV28 and TRBJ2-7; the match to TRBD2 covers 10 bases. CDR3 length: 15 amino acids. The V segment lost 5 bases and the J segment 3 bases; nucleotides outside the gene matches: 7. Per germline, CDR1 MDHEN and CDR2 SYDVKM. This CDR3 is CASSTRTSGFYEQYF. DNA of the CDR3: TGTGCCAGCAGTACCCGGACTAGCGGATTCTACGAGCAGTACTTC.

The V gene is TRBV6-5, the J gene TRBJ2-5; 7 nucleotides line up with TRBD2. Germline V CDR1 and CDR2: MNHEY, SVGAGI. J was trimmed by 3 bases and V by 5 bases; bases with no gene match: 3. The CDR3 consists of 13 residues. CDR3 in amino acids: CASSQLAKETQYF. The CDR3, as DNA: TGTGCCAGCAGTCAACTAGCGAAAGAGACCCAGTACTTC.

Only a few counts were recorded for this clone. V usage is TRBV7-9 and J usage is TRBJ2-1; either TRBD1 or TRBD2 may fit D (6 bases each). Trimming removed 5 bases at V and 8 bases at J, with 25 bases between. The CDR3 covers 17 residues. Germline CDR1 is SEHNR and CDR2 is FQNEAQ (reference sequence). The CDR3 is CASSAKVGGFGGDEQFF. CDR3 coding DNA: TGTGCCAGCAGCGCCAAGGTGGGGGGCTTTGGGGGAGATGAGCAGTTCTTC.

The V and J genes are TRBV5-1 and TRBJ1-2; a possible D gene is TRBD1 (6 bases). The CDR3 is 12 residues long. CDR1 is SGHRS and CDR2 is YFSETQ in the germline V gene. V lost 4 bases and J lost 2, with 6 bases in between. The CDR3 DNA reads TGCGCCAGCAGCGGGGGCAACTATGGCTACACCTTC. It is translated as CASSGGNYGYTF.

For the CDR3, the DNA is TGTGCTAGTGGTTTGGACCCGGGGGGCAATGAGCAGTTCTTC. Its protein product is CASGLDPGGNEQFF. The chain links TRBV12-5 to TRBJ2-1; 7 positions match TRBD2. The ends lost 1 base at V and 6 bases at J; junction bases unmatched: 3. The CDR3 is 14 amino acids. Germline CDR1 is LGHNT and CDR2 is FRNRAP.

The chain carries TRBV11-2 and TRBJ2-2; tentative D call: TRBD1 (6 bases). There are 16 residues in the CDR3. V lost 4 bases to trimming and J lost 1 base, with 13 bases between them. Germline CDR1 reads SGHAT; CDR2 reads FQNNGV. The CDR3 is CASSSEGGLNTGELFF. CDR3 in DNA: TGTGCCAGCAGCTCGGAAGGGGGTCTGAACACCGGGGAGCTGTTTTTT. Complete variable domain (other parts from reference TRBV11-2 and TRBJ2-2): EAGVAQSPRYKIIEKRQSVAFWCNPISGHATLYWYQQILGQGPKLLIQFQNNGVVDDSQLPKDRFSAERLKGVDSTLKIQPAKLEDSAVYLCASSSEGGLNTGELFFGEGSRLTVL.

This clone was seen just once. The chain is built from TRBV20-1 and TRBJ2-1; D unresolved. CDR3 length: 10 amino acids. Germline lookup yields CDR1 DFQATT and CDR2 SNEGSKA (reference sequence). V was shortened by 5 bases and J by 3 bases, with 2 bases between the two germline ends. The CDR3 sequence is CSAYYNEQFF. The DNA for the CDR3 is TGCAGTGCTTACTACAATGAGCAGTTCTTC.

V and J are TRBV6-1 and TRBJ2-1, with D unclear. V was pared by 1 base and J by 8 bases, with 12 bases between. Germline V CDR1 and CDR2: MNHNS, SASEGT. CDR3 length equals 14 residues. The CDR3 loop is CASSEVVQGHEQFF. In DNA, the CDR3 is TGTGCCAGCAGTGAAGTGGTCCAAGGCCATGAGCAGTTCTTC.

The CDR3 DNA is TGTGCCAGTAAGGATCGGGGGGCCGGCTATGGCTACACCTTC. It encodes CASKDRGAGYGYTF. The chain couples TRBV19 to TRBJ1-2, with D maybe TRBD1 (6 bases). V was pared by 7 bases and J by 4 bases, with 16 bases between. This CDR3 region has 14 residues. CDR1 is LNHDA, CDR2 SQIVND, per germline (reference sequence).